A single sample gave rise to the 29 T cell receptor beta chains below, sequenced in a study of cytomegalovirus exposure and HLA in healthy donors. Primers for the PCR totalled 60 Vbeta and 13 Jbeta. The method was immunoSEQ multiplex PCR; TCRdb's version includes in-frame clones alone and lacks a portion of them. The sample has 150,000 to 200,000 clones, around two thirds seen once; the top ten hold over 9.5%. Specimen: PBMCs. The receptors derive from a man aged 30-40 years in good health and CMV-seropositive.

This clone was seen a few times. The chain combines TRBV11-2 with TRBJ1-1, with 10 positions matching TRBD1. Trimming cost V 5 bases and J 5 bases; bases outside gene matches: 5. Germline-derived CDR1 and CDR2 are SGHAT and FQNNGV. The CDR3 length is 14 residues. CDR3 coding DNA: TGTGCCAGCAGCCTTCCGGGACAGGGGACTGAAGCTTTCTTT. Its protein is CASSLPGQGTEAFF.

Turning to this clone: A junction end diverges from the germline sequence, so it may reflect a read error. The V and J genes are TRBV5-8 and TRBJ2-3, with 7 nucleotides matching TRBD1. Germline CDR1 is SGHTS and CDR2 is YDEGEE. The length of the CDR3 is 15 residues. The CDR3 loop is CASSLGQFSTDTQYF. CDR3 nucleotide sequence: TGTGCCAGCAGTTTGGGACAGTTTTCAACAGATACGCAGTATTTT.

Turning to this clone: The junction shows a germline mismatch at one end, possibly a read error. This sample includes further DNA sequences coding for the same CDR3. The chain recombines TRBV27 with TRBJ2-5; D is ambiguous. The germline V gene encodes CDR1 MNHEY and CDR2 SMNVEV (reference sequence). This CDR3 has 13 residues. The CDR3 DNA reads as TGCGCCAGCAGTTGGTCAGACCAAGAGACCCAGTACTTC. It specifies CASSWSDQETQYF.

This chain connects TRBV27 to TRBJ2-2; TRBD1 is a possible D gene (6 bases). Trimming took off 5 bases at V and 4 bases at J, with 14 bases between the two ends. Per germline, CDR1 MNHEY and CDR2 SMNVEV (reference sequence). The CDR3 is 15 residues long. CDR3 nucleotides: TGTGCCAGCAGTAAAATGACAGGAGGCACCGGGGAGCTGTTTTTT. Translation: CASSKMTGGTGELFF.

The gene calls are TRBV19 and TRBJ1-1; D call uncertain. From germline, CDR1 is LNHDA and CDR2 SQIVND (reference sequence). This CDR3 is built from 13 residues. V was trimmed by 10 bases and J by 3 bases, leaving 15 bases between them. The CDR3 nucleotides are TGTGCCACGCTGCAGCAGAGGGACACTGAAGCTTTCTTT. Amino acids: CATLQQRDTEAFF.

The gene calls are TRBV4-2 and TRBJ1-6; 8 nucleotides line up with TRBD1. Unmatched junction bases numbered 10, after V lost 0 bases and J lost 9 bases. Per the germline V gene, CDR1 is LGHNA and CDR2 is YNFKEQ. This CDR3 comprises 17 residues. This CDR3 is CASSQEFRQGASSPLHF. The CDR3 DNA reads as TGTGCCAGCAGCCAAGAATTTAGGCAGGGGGCGAGTTCACCCCTCCACTTT.

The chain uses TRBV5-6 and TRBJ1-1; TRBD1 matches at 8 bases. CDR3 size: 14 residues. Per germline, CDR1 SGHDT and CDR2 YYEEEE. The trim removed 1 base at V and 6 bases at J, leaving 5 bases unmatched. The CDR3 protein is CASSLRQGYSEAFF. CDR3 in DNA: TGTGCCAGCAGCTTGAGACAGGGGTACTCTGAAGCTTTCTTT. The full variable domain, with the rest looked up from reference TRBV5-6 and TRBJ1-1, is DAGVTQSPTHLIKTRGQQVTLRCSPKSGHDTVSWYQQALGQGPQFIFQYYEEEERQRGNFPDRFSGHQFPNYSSELNVNALLLGDSALYLCASSLRQGYSEAFFGQGTRLTVV.

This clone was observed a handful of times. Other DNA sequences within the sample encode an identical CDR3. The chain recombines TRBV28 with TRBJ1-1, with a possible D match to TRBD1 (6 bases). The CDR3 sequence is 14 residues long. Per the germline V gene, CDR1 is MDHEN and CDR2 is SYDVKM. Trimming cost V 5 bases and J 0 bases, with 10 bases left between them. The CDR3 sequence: CASSPGQLNTEAFF. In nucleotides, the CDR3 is TGTGCCAGCAGTCCTGGACAGTTGAACACTGAAGCTTTCTTT.

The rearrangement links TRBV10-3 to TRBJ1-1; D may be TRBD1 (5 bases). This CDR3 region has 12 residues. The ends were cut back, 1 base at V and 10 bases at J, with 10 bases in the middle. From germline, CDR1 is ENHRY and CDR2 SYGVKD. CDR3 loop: CAISELGRRAFF. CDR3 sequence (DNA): TGTGCCATCAGTGAGTTGGGGCGTCGAGCTTTCTTT.

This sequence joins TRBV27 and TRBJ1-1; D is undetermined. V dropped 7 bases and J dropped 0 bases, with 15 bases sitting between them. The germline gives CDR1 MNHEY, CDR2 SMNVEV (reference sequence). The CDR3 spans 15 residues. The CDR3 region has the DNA TGTGCCAGCACCCTTAGAGGGCCCATGAACACTGAAGCTTTCTTT. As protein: CASTLRGPMNTEAFF.

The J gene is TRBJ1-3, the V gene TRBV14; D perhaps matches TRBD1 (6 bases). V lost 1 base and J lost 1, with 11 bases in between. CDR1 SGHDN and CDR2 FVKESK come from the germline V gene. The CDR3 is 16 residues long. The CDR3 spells CASSQVAQGSGNTIYF. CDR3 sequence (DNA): TGTGCCAGCAGCCAAGTCGCCCAGGGGTCTGGAAACACCATATATTTT.

The CDR3 region is CASSEASTDYYEQYF. The CDR3 region has the DNA TGTGCCAGCAGTGAAGCTTCAACTGACTACTACGAGCAGTACTTC. This sequence joins TRBV6-1 and TRBJ2-7; a weak D match, TRBD2 (5 bases). Trimming removed 0 bases at V and 3 bases at J, with 12 bases between. The CDR3 spans 15 residues. Germline V gene lookup returns CDR1 MNHNS and CDR2 SASEGT.

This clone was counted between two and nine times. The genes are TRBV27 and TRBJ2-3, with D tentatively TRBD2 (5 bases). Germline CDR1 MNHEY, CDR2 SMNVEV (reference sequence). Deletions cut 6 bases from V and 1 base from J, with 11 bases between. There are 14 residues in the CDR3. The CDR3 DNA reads TGTGCCAGCAGCGAGACCGGGGGCACAGATACGCAGTATTTT. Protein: CASSETGGTDTQYF.

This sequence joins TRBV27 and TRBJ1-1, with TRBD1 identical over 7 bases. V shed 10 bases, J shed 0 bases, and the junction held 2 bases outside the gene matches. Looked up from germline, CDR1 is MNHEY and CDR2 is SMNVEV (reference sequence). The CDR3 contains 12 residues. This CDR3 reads CATGTVNTEAFF. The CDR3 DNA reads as TGTGCCACCGGGACAGTGAACACTGAAGCTTTCTTT.

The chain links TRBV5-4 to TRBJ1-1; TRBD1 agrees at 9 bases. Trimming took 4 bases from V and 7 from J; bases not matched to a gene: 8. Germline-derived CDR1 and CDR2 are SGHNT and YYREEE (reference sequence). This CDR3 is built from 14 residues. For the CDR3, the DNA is TGTGCCAGCAGCGGCAGGACAGGGGTTGATGAAGCTTTCTTT. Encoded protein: CASSGRTGVDEAFF.

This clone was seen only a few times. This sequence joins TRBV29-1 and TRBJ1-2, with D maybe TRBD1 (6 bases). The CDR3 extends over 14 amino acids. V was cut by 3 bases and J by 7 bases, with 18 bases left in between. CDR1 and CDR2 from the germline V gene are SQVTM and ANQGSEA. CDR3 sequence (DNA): TGCAGCGTTGATTTCGTTCAGGGGTCGTTTGGCTACACCTTC. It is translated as CSVDFVQGSFGYTF.

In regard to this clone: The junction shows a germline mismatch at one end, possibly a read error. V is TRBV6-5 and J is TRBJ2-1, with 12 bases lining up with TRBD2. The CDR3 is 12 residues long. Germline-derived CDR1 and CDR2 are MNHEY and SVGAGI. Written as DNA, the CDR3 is TGTGCCAGCAGGGAGACTAGCGGGAGTGAGATCTTC. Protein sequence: CASRETSGSEIF.

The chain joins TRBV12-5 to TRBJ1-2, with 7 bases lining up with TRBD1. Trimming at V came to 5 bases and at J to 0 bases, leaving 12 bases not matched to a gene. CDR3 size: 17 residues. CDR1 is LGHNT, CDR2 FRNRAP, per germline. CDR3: CASGRTGGPRPNYGYTF. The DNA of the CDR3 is TGTGCTAGTGGTCGGACAGGCGGACCGCGCCCTAACTATGGCTACACCTTC.

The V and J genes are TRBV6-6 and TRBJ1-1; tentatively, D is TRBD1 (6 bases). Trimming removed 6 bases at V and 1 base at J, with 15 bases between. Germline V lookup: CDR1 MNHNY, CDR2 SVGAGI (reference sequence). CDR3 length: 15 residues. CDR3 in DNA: TGTGCCAGCAGGCCCCGGACAGAAAAGAACACTGAAGCTTTCTTT. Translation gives CASRPRTEKNTEAFF.

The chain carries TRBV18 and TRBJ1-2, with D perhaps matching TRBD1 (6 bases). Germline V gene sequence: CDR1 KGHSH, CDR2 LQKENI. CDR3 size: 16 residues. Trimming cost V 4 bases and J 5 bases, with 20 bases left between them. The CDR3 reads CASSLGRDTPWYGYTF. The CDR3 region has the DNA TGTGCCAGCTCACTGGGCCGGGACACCCCTTGGTATGGCTACACCTTC.

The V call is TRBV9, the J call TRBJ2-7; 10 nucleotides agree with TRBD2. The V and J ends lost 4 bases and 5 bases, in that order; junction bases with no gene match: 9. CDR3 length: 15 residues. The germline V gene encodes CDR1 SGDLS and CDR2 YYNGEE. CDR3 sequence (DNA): TGTGCCAGCAGCCCTCCCCTAGCGGGAGCTCACGAGCAGTACTTC. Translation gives CASSPPLAGAHEQYF.

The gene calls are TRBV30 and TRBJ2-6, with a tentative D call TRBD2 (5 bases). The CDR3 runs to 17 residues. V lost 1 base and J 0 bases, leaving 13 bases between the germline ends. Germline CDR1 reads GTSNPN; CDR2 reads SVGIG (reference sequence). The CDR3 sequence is CAWSGESVSSGANVLTF. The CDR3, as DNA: TGTGCCTGGAGTGGGGAGTCCGTGAGCTCTGGGGCCAACGTCCTGACTTTC.

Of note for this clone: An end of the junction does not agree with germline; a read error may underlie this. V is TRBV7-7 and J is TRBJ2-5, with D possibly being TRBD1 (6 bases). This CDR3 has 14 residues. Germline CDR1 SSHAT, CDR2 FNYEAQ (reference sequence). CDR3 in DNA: TGTGCTAGCAGCCCCGGGACACAGCAAGAGACCCAGTACTTC. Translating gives CASSPGTQQETQYF.

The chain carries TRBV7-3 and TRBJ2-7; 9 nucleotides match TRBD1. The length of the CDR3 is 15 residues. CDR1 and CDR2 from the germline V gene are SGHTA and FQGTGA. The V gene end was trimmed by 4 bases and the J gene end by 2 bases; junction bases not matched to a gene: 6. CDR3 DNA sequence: TGTGCCAGCAGCTATCCGGGACAGGGAACCTACGAGCAGTACTTC. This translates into CASSYPGQGTYEQYF.

The CDR3 coding sequence is TGCACCAGCAGCCAACCGACAGGGGTCCACTACGAGCAGTACTTC. Translated: CTSSQPTGVHYEQYF. The V and J genes are TRBV1 and TRBJ2-7; the table's TRBD1 call for D was not verified on the DNA. TRBV1 is termed a pseudogene. This CDR3 comprises 15 residues.

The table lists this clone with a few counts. CDR3 coding DNA: TGTGCCAGCAGCTTGGGTGACAGATATGCGTCGGCTTTCTTT. As protein: CASSLGDRYASAFF. The chain links TRBV7-2 to TRBJ1-1; D may be TRBD1 (5 bases). V gave up 3 bases and J gave up 11 bases, with 19 bases separating them. The CDR3 extends over 14 amino acids. CDR1 is SGHTA, CDR2 FQGNSA, per germline.

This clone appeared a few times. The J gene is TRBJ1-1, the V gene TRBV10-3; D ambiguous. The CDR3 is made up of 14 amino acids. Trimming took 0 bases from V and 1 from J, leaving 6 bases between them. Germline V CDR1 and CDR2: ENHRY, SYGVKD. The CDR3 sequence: CAISESLQNTEAFF. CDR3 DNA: TGTGCCATCAGTGAGTCGTTACAGAACACTGAAGCTTTCTTT.

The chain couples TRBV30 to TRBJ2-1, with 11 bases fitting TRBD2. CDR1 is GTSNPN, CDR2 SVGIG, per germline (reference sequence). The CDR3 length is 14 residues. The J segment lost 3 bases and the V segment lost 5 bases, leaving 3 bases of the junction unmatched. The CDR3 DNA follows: TGTGCCTGGTCGGGACTAGCGGACTACAATGAGCAGTTCTTC. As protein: CAWSGLADYNEQFF.

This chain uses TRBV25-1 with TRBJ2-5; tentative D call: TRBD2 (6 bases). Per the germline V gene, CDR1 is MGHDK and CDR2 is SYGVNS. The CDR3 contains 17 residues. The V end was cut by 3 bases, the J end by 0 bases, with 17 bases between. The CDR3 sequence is CASSDLVAAEYQETQYF. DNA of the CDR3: TGTGCCAGCAGTGATTTGGTAGCGGCTGAGTACCAAGAGACCCAGTACTTC.